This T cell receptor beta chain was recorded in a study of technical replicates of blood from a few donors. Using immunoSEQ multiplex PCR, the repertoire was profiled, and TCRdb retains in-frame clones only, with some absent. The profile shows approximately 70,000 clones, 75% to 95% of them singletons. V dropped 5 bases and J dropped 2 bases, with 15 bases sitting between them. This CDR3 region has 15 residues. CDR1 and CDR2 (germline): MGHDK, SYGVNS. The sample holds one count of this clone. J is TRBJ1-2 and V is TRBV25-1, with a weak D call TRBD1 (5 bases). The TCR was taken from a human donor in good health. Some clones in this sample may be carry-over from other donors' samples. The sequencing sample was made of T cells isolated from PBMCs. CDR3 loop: CASSYRRDGNYGYTF. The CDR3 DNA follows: TGTGCCAGCAGTTATCGGAGGGACGGCAACTATGGCTACACCTTC.